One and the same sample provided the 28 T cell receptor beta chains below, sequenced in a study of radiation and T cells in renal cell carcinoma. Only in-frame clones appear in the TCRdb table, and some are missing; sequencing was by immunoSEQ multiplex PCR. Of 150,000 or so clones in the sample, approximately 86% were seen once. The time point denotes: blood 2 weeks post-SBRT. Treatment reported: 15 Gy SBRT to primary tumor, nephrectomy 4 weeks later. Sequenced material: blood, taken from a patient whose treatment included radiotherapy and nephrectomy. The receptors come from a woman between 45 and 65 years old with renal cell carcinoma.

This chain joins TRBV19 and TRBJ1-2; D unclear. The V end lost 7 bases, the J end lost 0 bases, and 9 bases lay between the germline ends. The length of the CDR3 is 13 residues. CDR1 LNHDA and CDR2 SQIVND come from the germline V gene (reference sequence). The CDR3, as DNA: TGTGCCAGTATAGACAAGGCTAACTATGGCTACACCTTC. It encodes CASIDKANYGYTF. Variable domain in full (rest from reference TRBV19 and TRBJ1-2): DGGITQSPKYLFRKEGQNVTLSCEQNLNHDAMYWYRQDPGQGLRLIYYSQIVNDFQKGDIAEGYSVSREKKESFPLTVTSAQKNPTAFYLCASIDKANYGYTFGSGTRLTVV.

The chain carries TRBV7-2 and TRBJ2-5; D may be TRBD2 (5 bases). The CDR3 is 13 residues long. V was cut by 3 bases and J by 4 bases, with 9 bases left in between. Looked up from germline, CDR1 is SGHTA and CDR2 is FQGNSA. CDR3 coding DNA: TGTGCCAGCAGCTTCGGAGGTGGAGAGACCCAGTACTTC. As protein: CASSFGGGETQYF.

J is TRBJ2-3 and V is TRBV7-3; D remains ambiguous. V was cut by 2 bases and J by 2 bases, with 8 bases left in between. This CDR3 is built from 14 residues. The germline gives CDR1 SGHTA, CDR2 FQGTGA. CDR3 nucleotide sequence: TGTGCCAGCAGCTTAGGATTGCCCACAGATACGCAGTATTTT. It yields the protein CASSLGLPTDTQYF.

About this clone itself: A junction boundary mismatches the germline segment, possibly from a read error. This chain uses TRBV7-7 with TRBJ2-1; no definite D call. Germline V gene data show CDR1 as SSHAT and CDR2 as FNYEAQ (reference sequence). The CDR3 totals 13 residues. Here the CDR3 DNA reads TGTGCTAGCAGCTTGTCAGGATCGAGTGAGCAGTTCTTC. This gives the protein CASSLSGSSEQFF.

The CDR3 reads CASSWEEGSGEQYF. In DNA, the CDR3 is TGTGCCAGCAGCTGGGAGGAGGGGTCCGGGGAGCAGTACTTC. The V and J genes are TRBV5-4 and TRBJ2-7; possibly TRBD2 for D (6 bases). Germline lookup yields CDR1 SGHNT and CDR2 YYREEE (reference sequence). V was clipped by 3 bases and J by 7 bases, with 17 bases between them. The CDR3 extends over 14 amino acids. The full variable domain, with the rest looked up from reference TRBV5-4 and TRBJ2-7, is ETGVTQSPTHLIKTRGQQVTLRCSSQSGHNTVSWYQQALGQGPQFIFQYYREEENGRGNFPPRFSGLQFPNYSSELNVNALELDDSALYLCASSWEEGSGEQYFGPGTRLTVT.

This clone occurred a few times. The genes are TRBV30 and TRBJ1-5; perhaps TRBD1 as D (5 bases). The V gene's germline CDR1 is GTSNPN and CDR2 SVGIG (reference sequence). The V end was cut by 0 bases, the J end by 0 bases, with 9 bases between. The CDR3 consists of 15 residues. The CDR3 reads CAWSVGGFSNQPQHF. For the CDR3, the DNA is TGTGCCTGGAGTGTGGGGGGTTTTAGCAATCAGCCCCAGCATTTT.

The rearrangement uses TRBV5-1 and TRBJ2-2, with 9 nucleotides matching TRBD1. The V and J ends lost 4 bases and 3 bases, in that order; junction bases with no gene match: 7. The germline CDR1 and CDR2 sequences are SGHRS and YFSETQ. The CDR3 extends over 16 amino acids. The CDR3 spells CASSEPQGADTGELFF. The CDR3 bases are TGCGCCAGCAGCGAACCACAGGGGGCGGACACCGGGGAGCTGTTTTTT.

As DNA, the CDR3 is TGCAGCGTTTATACCGGAAACATGAACACTGAAGCTTTCTTT. This encodes CSVYTGNMNTEAFF. J is TRBJ1-1 and V is TRBV29-1; D unresolved. The V and J ends lost 5 bases and 0 bases respectively, with 13 bases between them. Per the germline V gene, CDR1 is SQVTM and CDR2 is ANQGSEA. The CDR3 extends over 14 amino acids.

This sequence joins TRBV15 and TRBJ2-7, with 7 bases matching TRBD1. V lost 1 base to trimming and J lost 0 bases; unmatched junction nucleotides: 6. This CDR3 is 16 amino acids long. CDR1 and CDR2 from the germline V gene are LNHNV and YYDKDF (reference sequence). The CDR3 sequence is CATSRAGTVLSYEQYF. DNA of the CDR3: TGTGCCACCAGCAGAGCTGGGACAGTTCTCTCCTACGAGCAGTACTTC. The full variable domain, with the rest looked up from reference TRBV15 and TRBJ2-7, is DAMVIQNPRYQVTQFGKPVTLSCSQTLNHNVMYWYQQKSSQAPKLLFHYYDKDFNNEADTPDNFQSRRPNTSFCFLDIRSPGLGDTAMYLCATSRAGTVLSYEQYFGPGTRLTVT.

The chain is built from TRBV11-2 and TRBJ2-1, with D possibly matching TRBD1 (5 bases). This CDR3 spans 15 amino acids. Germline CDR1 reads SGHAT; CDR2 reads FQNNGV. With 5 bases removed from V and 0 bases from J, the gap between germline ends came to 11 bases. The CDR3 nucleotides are TGTGCCAGCAGCATCACAGGAAACTCCTACAATGAGCAGTTCTTC. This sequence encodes CASSITGNSYNEQFF.

The CDR3 nucleotides read TGCAGTGCTAGAGGGGGCATCACCATATATTTT. Translated, it gives CSARGGITIYF. V usage is TRBV20-1 and J usage is TRBJ1-3; possibly TRBD1 for D (5 bases). V was clipped by 1 base and J by 9 bases, with 7 bases between them. Germline loops: CDR1 DFQATT, CDR2 SNEGSKA (reference sequence). This CDR3 is built from 11 residues.

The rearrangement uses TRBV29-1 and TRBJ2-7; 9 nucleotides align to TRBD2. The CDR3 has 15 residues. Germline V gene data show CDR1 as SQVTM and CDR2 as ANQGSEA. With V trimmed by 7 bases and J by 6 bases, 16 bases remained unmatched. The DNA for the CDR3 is TGCAGCGCCACGACTAGCGGTACTACTCGGGTCGAGCAGTACTTC. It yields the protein CSATTSGTTRVEQYF.

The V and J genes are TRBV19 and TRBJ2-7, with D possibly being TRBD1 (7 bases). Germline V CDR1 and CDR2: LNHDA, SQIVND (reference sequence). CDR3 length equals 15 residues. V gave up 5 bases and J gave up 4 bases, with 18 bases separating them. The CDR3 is CASSPRQGLGYEQYF. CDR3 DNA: TGTGCCAGTAGTCCCCGACAGGGACTTGGGTACGAGCAGTACTTC.

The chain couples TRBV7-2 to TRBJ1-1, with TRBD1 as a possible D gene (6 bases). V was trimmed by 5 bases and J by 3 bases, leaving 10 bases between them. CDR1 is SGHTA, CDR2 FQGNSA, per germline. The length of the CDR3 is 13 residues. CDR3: CASSAGADTEAFF. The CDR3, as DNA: TGTGCCAGCAGCGCAGGGGCGGACACTGAAGCTTTCTTT.

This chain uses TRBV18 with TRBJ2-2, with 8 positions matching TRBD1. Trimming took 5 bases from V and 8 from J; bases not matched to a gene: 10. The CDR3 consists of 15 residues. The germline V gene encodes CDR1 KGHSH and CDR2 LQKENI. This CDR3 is CASSRMGQVEGELFF. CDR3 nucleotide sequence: TGTGCCAGCTCAAGGATGGGACAGGTCGAGGGGGAGCTGTTTTTT.

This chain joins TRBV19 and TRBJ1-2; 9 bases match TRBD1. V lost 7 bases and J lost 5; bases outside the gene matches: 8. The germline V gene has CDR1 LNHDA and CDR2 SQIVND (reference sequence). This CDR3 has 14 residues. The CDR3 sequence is CASIRTGAGYGYTF. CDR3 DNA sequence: TGTGCCAGTATCCGGACAGGGGCAGGGTATGGCTACACCTTC. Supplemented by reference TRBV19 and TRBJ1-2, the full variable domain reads DGGITQSPKYLFRKEGQNVTLSCEQNLNHDAMYWYRQDPGQGLRLIYYSQIVNDFQKGDIAEGYSVSREKKESFPLTVTSAQKNPTAFYLCASIRTGAGYGYTFGSGTRLTVV.

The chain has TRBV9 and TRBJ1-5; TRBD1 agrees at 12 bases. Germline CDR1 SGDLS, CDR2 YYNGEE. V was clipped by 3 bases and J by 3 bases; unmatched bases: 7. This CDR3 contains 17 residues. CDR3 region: CASSAGTGGWNNQPQHF. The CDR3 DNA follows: TGTGCCAGCAGCGCCGGGACAGGGGGCTGGAACAATCAGCCCCAGCATTTT.

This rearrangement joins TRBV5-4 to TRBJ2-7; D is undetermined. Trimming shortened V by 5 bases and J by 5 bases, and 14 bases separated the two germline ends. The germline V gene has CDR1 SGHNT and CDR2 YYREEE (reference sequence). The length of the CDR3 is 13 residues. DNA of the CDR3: TGTGCCAGCAGTTTTGTTGGGGTGCACGAGCAGTACTTC. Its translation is CASSFVGVHEQYF. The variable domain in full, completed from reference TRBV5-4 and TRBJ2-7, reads ETGVTQSPTHLIKTRGQQVTLRCSSQSGHNTVSWYQQALGQGPQFIFQYYREEENGRGNFPPRFSGLQFPNYSSELNVNALELDDSALYLCASSFVGVHEQYFGPGTRLTVT.

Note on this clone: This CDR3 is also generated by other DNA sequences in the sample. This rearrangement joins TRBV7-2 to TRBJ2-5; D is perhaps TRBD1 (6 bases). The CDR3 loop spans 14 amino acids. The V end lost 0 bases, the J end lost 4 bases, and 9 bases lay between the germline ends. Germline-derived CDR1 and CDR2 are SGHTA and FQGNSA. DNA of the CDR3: TGTGCCAGCAGCTTAGCGGGCAGGGGAGAGACCCAGTACTTC. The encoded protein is CASSLAGRGETQYF.

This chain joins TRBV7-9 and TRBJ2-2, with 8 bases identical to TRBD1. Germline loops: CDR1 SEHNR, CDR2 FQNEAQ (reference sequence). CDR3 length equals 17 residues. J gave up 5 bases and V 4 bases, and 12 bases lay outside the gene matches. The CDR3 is CASSSSRPRQGTGELFF. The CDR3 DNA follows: TGTGCCAGCAGCTCAAGCCGGCCTCGACAGGGGACCGGGGAGCTGTTTTTT.

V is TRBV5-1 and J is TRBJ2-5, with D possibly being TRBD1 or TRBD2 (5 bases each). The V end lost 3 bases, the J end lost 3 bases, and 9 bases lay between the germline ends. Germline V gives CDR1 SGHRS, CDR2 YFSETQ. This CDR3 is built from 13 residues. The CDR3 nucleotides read TGCGCCAGCAGCTGGGGACCCGAAGAGACCCAGTACTTC. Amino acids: CASSWGPEETQYF.

The CDR3 spells CASSTTDYNEQFF. CDR3 nucleotide sequence: TGTGCCAGCAGCACGACGGACTACAATGAGCAGTTCTTC. The rearrangement uses TRBV7-9 and TRBJ2-1; D is unclear. With 5 bases removed from V and 3 bases from J, the gap between germline ends came to 8 bases. The CDR3 runs 13 residues. The germline CDR1 and CDR2 sequences are SEHNR and FQNEAQ (reference sequence).

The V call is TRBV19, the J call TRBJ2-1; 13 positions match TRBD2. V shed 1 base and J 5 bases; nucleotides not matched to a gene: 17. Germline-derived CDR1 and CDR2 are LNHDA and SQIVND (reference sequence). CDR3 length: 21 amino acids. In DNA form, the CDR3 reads TGTGCCAGTAGTATAGGTTTCACTAGCGGGGGGGGACAAGCCATCGACAATGAGCAGTTCTTC. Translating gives CASSIGFTSGGGQAIDNEQFF. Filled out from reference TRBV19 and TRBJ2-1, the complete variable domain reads DGGITQSPKYLFRKEGQNVTLSCEQNLNHDAMYWYRQDPGQGLRLIYYSQIVNDFQKGDIAEGYSVSREKKESFPLTVTSAQKNPTAFYLCASSIGFTSGGGQAIDNEQFFGPGTRLTVL.

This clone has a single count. CDR3: CASSFVSRAMALHF. The CDR3 bases are TGTGCCAGCAGCTTTGTATCTAGAGCCATGGCCCTCCACTTT. The chain is built from TRBV5-6 and TRBJ1-6, with D hard to call. Trimming pared 2 bases from V and 14 bases from J, leaving 17 bases between. The CDR3 spans 14 residues. In germline, CDR1 is SGHDT, CDR2 YYEEEE.

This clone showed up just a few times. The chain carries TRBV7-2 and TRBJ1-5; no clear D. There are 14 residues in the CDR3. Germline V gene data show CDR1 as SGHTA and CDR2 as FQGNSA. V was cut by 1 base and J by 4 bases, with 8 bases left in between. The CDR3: CASSLEEGNQPQHF. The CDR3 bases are TGTGCCAGCAGCTTAGAAGAGGGAAATCAGCCCCAGCATTTT.

DNA of the CDR3: TGTGCCAGCCGATTGGACAGGGAAACTGGAAACACCATATATTTT. Translation gives CASRLDRETGNTIYF. The rearrangement joins TRBV6-6 to TRBJ1-3; 8 bases line up with TRBD1. The germline V gene encodes CDR1 MNHNY and CDR2 SVGAGI (reference sequence). The CDR3 consists of 15 residues. Trimming removed 8 bases from V and 2 bases from J; junction bases left unmatched: 8.

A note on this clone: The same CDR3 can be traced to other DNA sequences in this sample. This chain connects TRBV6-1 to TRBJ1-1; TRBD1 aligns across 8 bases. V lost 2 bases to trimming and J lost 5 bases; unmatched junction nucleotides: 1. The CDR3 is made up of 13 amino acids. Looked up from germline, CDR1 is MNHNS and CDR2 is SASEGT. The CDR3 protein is CASSERQGTEAFF. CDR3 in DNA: TGTGCCAGCAGTGAACGACAGGGGACTGAAGCTTTCTTT.

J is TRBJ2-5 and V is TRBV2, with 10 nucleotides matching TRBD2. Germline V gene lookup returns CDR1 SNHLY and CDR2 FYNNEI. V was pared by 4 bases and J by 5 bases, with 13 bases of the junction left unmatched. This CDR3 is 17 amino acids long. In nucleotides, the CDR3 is TGTGCCAGCAGTGGGGGGTCACTAGCGGGGCAGCAGGAGACCCAGTACTTC. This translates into CASSGGSLAGQQETQYF.